What follows is one T cell receptor beta chain and its context. The library targeted TCRbeta and was prepared with unique molecular identifiers. TCRdb itself ran the PCR reads through MiXCR, one entry per CDR3 protein. The table has just over 950,000 distinct CDR3 sequences, roughly 29% seen once; the top ten hold over 25%. The data originate from a study of T-cell reconstitution after alpha-beta-depleted transplantation in children. V was pared by 0 bases and J by 4 bases, with 14 bases between. The CDR3 extends over 16 amino acids. Germline V gene sequence: CDR1 LGHDT, CDR2 YNNKEL (reference sequence).

This TCR was recovered from a boy in the first two years of life who had a stem cell transplant for SCID, so the T cells may come from the graft donor. The V call is TRBV3-1, the J call TRBJ2-3; D assignment may be TRBD1 or TRBD2 (5 bases each). The sequencing used PBMCs, mostly from graft donor cells, collected 360 days after TCRalphabeta/CD19-depleted stem cell transplant. The CDR3 DNA is TGTGCCAGCAGCCAAGATAGCCGGGGCCCAGCAGATACGCAGTATTTT. This gives the protein CASSQDSRGPADTQYF.